The 17 T cell receptor beta chains reported below all come from one sample, sequenced in a study of shared T cell receptors in the human thymus. Libraries were prepared by immunoSEQ multiplex PCR; TCRdb keeps only in-frame clonotypes and omits some of them. This sample has hundreds of thousands of clones, with approximately 90% found just once. This same sample was also part of a study on human thymus T cells.

The sample taken for sequencing was thymocytes. These receptors were collected from a boy in the first two years of life with a congenital heart defect.

The chain recombines TRBV7-9 with TRBJ2-7; 7 bases match TRBD1. The CDR3 has 13 residues. V shed 8 bases, J shed 6 bases, and the junction held 10 bases outside the gene matches. CDR1 and CDR2 from the germline V gene are SEHNR and FQNEAQ (reference sequence). CDR3 region: CASASRGRLEQYF. CDR3 sequence (DNA): TGTGCCAGCGCCTCAAGGGGGCGCCTCGAGCAGTACTTC.

V and J are TRBV5-4 and TRBJ1-2; no definite D call. The CDR3 sequence is 18 residues long. CDR1 is SGHNT and CDR2 is YYREEE in the germline V gene (reference sequence). Trimming pared 4 bases from V and 0 bases from J, leaving 22 bases between. CDR3 protein: CASSLSWILLGSNYGYTF. The CDR3 nucleotides are TGTGCCAGCAGCCTATCTTGGATTTTGCTCGGGTCTAACTATGGCTACACCTTC. Drawing the rest from reference TRBV5-4 and TRBJ1-2, the complete variable domain is ETGVTQSPTHLIKTRGQQVTLRCSSQSGHNTVSWYQQALGQGPQFIFQYYREEENGRGNFPPRFSGLQFPNYSSELNVNALELDDSALYLCASSLSWILLGSNYGYTFGSGTRLTVV.

This clone was counted a single time. This chain connects TRBV5-5 to TRBJ2-3, with D possibly being TRBD1 (6 bases). The germline CDR1 and CDR2 sequences are SGHKS and YYEKEE (reference sequence). Trimming shortened V by 4 bases and J by 0 bases, and 18 bases separated the two germline ends. The CDR3 has 17 amino acids. The CDR3 DNA reads as TGTGCCAGCAGCCCACTCGGCAGGGGAACTAGCACAGATACGCAGTATTTT. Translating gives CASSPLGRGTSTDTQYF.

The chain combines TRBV28 with TRBJ2-1; perhaps TRBD2 as D (6 bases). V lost 4 bases and J lost 4, with 11 bases in between. This CDR3 is built from 14 residues. CDR1 MDHEN and CDR2 SYDVKM come from the germline V gene. The CDR3 spells CASSSTGTYNEQFF. The CDR3 coding sequence is TGTGCCAGCAGTTCCACCGGGACTTACAATGAGCAGTTCTTC. The variable domain in full, completed from reference TRBV28 and TRBJ2-1, reads DVKVTQSSRYLVKRTGEKVFLECVQDMDHENMFWYRQDPGLGLRLIYFSYDVKMKEKGDIPEGYSVSREKKERFSLILESASTNQTSMYLCASSSTGTYNEQFFGPGTRLTVL.

The table lists this clone with a few counts. The gene calls are TRBV19 and TRBJ2-1; perhaps TRBD1 as D (6 bases). The CDR3 sequence is 15 residues long. The ends were cut back, 9 bases at V and 7 bases at J, with 22 bases in the middle. Germline CDR1 LNHDA, CDR2 SQIVND (reference sequence). The CDR3 DNA sequence: TGTGCCAGCAACCTTCCTACAGGGACGACGAATGAGCAGTTCTTC. Residues: CASNLPTGTTNEQFF.

The chain couples TRBV10-3 to TRBJ2-3; 8 nucleotides align to TRBD2. The ends lost 3 bases at V and 14 bases at J; junction bases unmatched: 13. This CDR3 comprises 14 residues. Germline CDR1 ENHRY, CDR2 SYGVKD. The CDR3 is CAISDSSQAGVSYF. DNA of the CDR3: TGTGCCATCAGTGATTCATCCCAAGCGGGAGTATCGTATTTT.

The CDR3 bases are TGCGCCAGCAGCCAAGTTAGCGGGAGGGACAATGAGCAGTTCTTC. The encoded protein is CASSQVSGRDNEQFF. The chain links TRBV4-1 to TRBJ2-1; 11 nucleotides line up with TRBD2. Germline V gene sequence: CDR1 MGHRA, CDR2 YSYEKL. CDR3 size: 15 residues. V gave up 1 base and J gave up 5 bases; unmatched junction bases: 1.

CDR3 coding DNA: TGTGCCAGCAGTGAATCTCCAGGGGGTGAGACCCAGTACTTC. This translates into CASSESPGGETQYF. This sequence joins TRBV6-1 and TRBJ2-5; 7 positions match TRBD1. CDR3 length equals 14 residues. Trimming cost V 2 bases and J 5 bases; bases outside gene matches: 5. Germline V gene sequence: CDR1 MNHNS, CDR2 SASEGT.

V usage is TRBV5-1 and J usage is TRBJ1-3; D call uncertain. This CDR3 is built from 19 residues. The germline V gene has CDR1 SGHRS and CDR2 YFSETQ. The V gene lost 0 bases and the J gene lost 0 bases, with 19 bases spanning the gap. CDR3 protein: CASSLGVVGRTSSGNTIYF. CDR3 in DNA: TGCGCCAGCAGCTTGGGGGTCGTGGGCAGAACGAGCTCTGGAAACACCATATATTTT.

CDR3: CASSLDPPGKTDTQYF. The CDR3 DNA follows: TGTGCCAGCAGCTTAGACCCCCCAGGGAAGACAGATACGCAGTATTTT. The rearrangement links TRBV7-9 to TRBJ2-3; TRBD1 might be the D (5 bases). Trimming cost V 1 base and J 3 bases, with 14 bases left between them. The CDR3 totals 16 residues. The germline CDR1 and CDR2 sequences are SEHNR and FQNEAQ (reference sequence).

The chain carries TRBV4-1 and TRBJ2-7; 7 bases fit TRBD1. Germline CDR1 reads MGHRA; CDR2 reads YSYEKL. After removal of 5 bases from V and 4 bases from J, the junction contained 8 bases not matched to a gene. CDR3 length: 14 residues. Here the CDR3 reads CASSRQGSRYEQYF. The CDR3 coding sequence is TGCGCCAGCAGCAGACAGGGCTCGAGGTACGAGCAGTACTTC.

V is TRBV5-1 and J is TRBJ2-7, with 10 nucleotides matching TRBD2. V lost 2 bases, J lost 3 bases, and 5 bases stayed unmatched. The CDR3 covers 15 residues. Looked up from germline, CDR1 is SGHRS and CDR2 is YFSETQ. The CDR3 is CASSLPGLAFYEQYF. For the CDR3, the DNA is TGCGCCAGCAGCTTACCGGGACTAGCGTTCTACGAGCAGTACTTC. Supplemented by reference TRBV5-1 and TRBJ2-7, the full variable domain reads KAGVTQTPRYLIKTRGQQVTLSCSPISGHRSVSWYQQTPGQGLQFLFEYFSETQRNKGNFPGRFSGRQFSNSRSEMNVSTLELGDSALYLCASSLPGLAFYEQYFGPGTRLTVT.

This chain connects TRBV28 to TRBJ2-4, with 7 bases fitting TRBD1. The ends lost 4 bases at V and 0 bases at J; junction bases unmatched: 9. The CDR3 is 17 amino acids. Germline-derived CDR1 and CDR2 are MDHEN and SYDVKM. The CDR3 loop reads CASSSPHRGTAKNIQYF. The CDR3 region has the DNA TGTGCCAGCAGTTCCCCTCACAGGGGTACAGCCAAAAACATTCAGTACTTC.

V gene TRBV11-3 combines with J gene TRBJ1-1, with 11 positions matching TRBD1. The CDR3 runs 17 residues. Germline assignment: CDR1 SGHNT and CDR2 YENEEA. The V and J ends lost 5 bases and 2 bases, in that order; junction bases with no gene match: 10. The CDR3 region has the DNA TGTGCCAGCAGCGGGACCCGGGACAGGGGGATCAACACTGAAGCTTTCTTT. Translating gives CASSGTRDRGINTEAFF.

This chain links TRBV5-1 with TRBJ2-5; D gene unclear. With the DNA end fitting TRBJ2-7 better, the J assignment may be wrong. The CDR3 loop spans 13 amino acids. CDR1 SGHRS and CDR2 YFSETQ come from the germline V gene. The CDR3 loop reads CASSLEVVYEQYF. DNA of the CDR3: TGCGCCAGCAGCCTAGAAGTGGTCTACGAGCAGTACTTC.

J is TRBJ2-1 and V is TRBV9; D may be TRBD2 (6 bases). The V end was cut by 0 bases, the J end by 0 bases, with 16 bases between. This CDR3 region has 18 residues. Germline assignment: CDR1 SGDLS and CDR2 YYNGEE. The CDR3: CASSVGGSGSCSYNEQFF. CDR3 bases: TGTGCCAGCAGCGTAGGTGGTAGCGGATCCTGCTCCTACAATGAGCAGTTCTTC. The whole variable domain, remainder taken from reference TRBV9 and TRBJ2-1, is DSGVTQTPKHLITATGQRVTLRCSPRSGDLSVYWYQQSLDQGLQFLIQYYNGEERAKGNILERFSAQQFPDLHSELNLSSLELGDSALYFCASSVGGSGSCSYNEQFFGPGTRLTVL.

V is TRBV11-2 and J is TRBJ2-7; a weak D match, TRBD1 (7 bases). The germline V gene encodes CDR1 SGHAT and CDR2 FQNNGV. V dropped 1 base and J dropped 7 bases, with 17 bases sitting between them. This CDR3 has 15 amino acids. The CDR3 nucleotides read TGTGCCAGCAGCTTAGGGCCAGGGGGGTCGGATGAGCAGTACTTC. Its translation: CASSLGPGGSDEQYF.